Listed below are T cell receptor beta chains from one sample, sequenced in a study of PD-L1 blockade in urothelial cancer. Generated by immunoSEQ multiplex PCR, the TCRdb table keeps only in-frame clones and is missing some. The table lists approximately 100,000 clones, over 75% of them singletons. Source: PBMCs, taken around atezolizumab (anti-PD-L1) treatment. The receptors originated from a man aged 50 or older with urothelial cancer. Both conserved end residues are part of each CDR3. The order of the fields is CDR3 protein, CDR3 DNA, V gene, clone size, D gene, J gene. D genes are given only for firm matches. Size values are once, few and many counts, or a class for expanded clones, and some rows have none.

CDR3: CASSSDRYEQYF
DNA: TGCGCCAGCAGCTCGGACAGGTACGAGCAGTACTTC
V: TRBV5-1
size: once
D: TRBD1
J: TRBJ2-7

CDR3: CATSRIGATNEKLFF
DNA: TGTGCCACCAGTAGGATAGGGGCAACTAATGAAAAACTGTTTTTT
V: TRBV15
size: -
D: -
J: TRBJ1-4

CDR3: CASSSGLAGVGYEQYF
DNA: TGTGCCAGCAGCTCCGGACTAGCGGGAGTGGGCTACGAGCAGTACTTC
V: TRBV7-6
size: -
D: TRBD2
J: TRBJ2-7

CDR3: CASSFIGQTPNQPQHF
DNA: TGTGCCAGCAGTTTTATCGGACAAACCCCCAATCAGCCCCAGCATTTT
V: TRBV27
size: -
D: -
J: TRBJ1-5

CDR3: CASSSGGREQYF
DNA: TGTGCCAGCAGCTCAGGGGGTCGGGAGCAGTACTTC
V: TRBV7-2
size: -
D: TRBD1
J: TRBJ2-7

CDR3: CASSPTRMNTEAFF
DNA: TGTGCCAGCAGCCCGACAAGAATGAACACTGAAGCTTTCTTT
V: TRBV6-1
size: -
D: -
J: TRBJ1-1

CDR3: CATSRESGSGVLGTQYF
DNA: TGTGCCACCAGCAGAGAAAGCGGTAGCGGGGTTCTTGGGACCCAGTACTTC
V: TRBV15
size: -
D: TRBD2
J: TRBJ2-5

CDR3: CASSGGQTLGNSPLHF
DNA: TGTGCCAGCAGCGGCGGACAGACCTTAGGCAATTCACCCCTCCACTTT
V: TRBV9
size: -
D: -
J: TRBJ1-6

CDR3: CASSLAGVGETQYF
DNA: TGTGCCAGCAGTCTAGCGGGAGTGGGGGAGACCCAGTACTTC
V: TRBV13
size: -
D: TRBD2
J: TRBJ2-5

CDR3: CASRGWDRGYGYTF
DNA: TGTGCCAGCAGGGGTTGGGACAGGGGCTATGGCTACACCTTC
V: TRBV7-9
size: few
D: TRBD1
J: TRBJ1-2

CDR3: CASSEKLAHYEQYF
DNA: TGTGCCAGCAGTGAAAAACTAGCTCACTACGAGCAGTACTTC
V: TRBV6-1
size: -
D: -
J: TRBJ2-7